This T cell receptor (beta chain) came from a study of regulatory T cells in long-lasting Graves disease. Turning to the study itself: Graves' patients (newly diagnosed) had been on antithyroid drugs under 3 months.

HTBI primers from iRepertoire and Arm-PCR of CDR3 regions yielded the TCR beta libraries. TCRdb itself ran the multiplex PCR reads through MiXCR, one entry per CDR3 protein. The sample has 510,000 or so distinct CDR3 sequences, 12% seen once; the top ten hold approximately 9.6%. Many counts were recorded for this clonotype. Unmatched junction bases numbered 4, after V lost 3 bases and J lost 1 base. CDR3 length: 15 residues. Time point defined: newly diagnosed GD, antithyroid drugs for less than 3 months. The authors made the TCR library using RNA they extracted from PBMCs. These data were also reused for a study on T cells in Graves' hyperthyroidism and ophthalmopathy.

The receptor's source is a woman in her thirties with Graves disease. The gene calls are TRBV12-3 or TRBV12-4 and TRBJ2-3; 7 nucleotides agree with TRBD2. The specimen was peripheral blood mononuclear cells (PBMCs), collected at new diagnosis, from a patient treated with antithyroid drugs. This CDR3 reads CASSFSLAGTDTQYF. The CDR3 DNA sequence: TGTGCCAGCAGTTTCTCTCTAGCGGGCACAGATACGCAGTATTTT.